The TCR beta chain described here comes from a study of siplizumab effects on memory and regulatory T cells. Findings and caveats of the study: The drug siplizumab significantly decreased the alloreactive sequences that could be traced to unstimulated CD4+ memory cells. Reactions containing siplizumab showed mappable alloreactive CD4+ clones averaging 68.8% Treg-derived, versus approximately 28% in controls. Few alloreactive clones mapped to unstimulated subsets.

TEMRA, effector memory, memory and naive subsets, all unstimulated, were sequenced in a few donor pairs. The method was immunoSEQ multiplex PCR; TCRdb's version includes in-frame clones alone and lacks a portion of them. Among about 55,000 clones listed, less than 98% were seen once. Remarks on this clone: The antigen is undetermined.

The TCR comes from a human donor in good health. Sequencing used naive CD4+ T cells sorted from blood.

CDR3 nucleotide sequence: TGTGCCAGCACCGATAGTTATGAGCAGTTCTTC. Its protein is CASTDSYEQFF. V is TRBV11-2 and J is TRBJ2-1; no clear D gene. The CDR3 sequence is 11 residues long. Deletions cut 7 bases from V and 8 bases from J, with 9 bases between. CDR1 and CDR2 from the germline V gene are SGHAT and FQNNGV.